This TCR beta chain appears in the sequencing data of a study of blood T cell repertoires in COVID-19. Study context: Researchers got acute and convalescent COVID-19 samples from the United States, Italy and Spain. T cells, B-cell-depleted T cells, or PBMCs supplied cDNA or gDNA.

In regard to this clone: At one boundary the junction diverges from the germline segment, which might be a read error.

Participants were aged 18 to 89 years, lived in around 22 US areas, and enrolled virtually. CDR1 is KGHSH, CDR2 LQKENI, per germline. The CDR3 sequence is 14 residues long. Per the authors' pipeline: It was from reference gene primer amplification that nucleated cell counts were estimated. Only in-frame clones appear in the TCRdb table, and some are missing; sequencing was by immunoSEQ multiplex PCR. Clonal size and the V and J genes are those of that table, whereas D and trimming came from the DNA. The top ten clones hold about 17% of a sample with a few hundred thousand clones, around 85% of them seen once.

The TCR was taken from a middle-aged man who had recovered from COVID-19. The genes are TRBV18 and TRBJ2-7; maybe TRBD2 (5 bases). Material for sequencing was PBMCs or T cells enriched from blood (not recorded which). CDR3 region: CASSPPGPGLPQYF. The CDR3 DNA follows: TGTGCCAGCTCGCCACCAGGACCCGGACTTCCCCAGTACTTC.